A selection of T cell receptor beta chains follows, all from one sample in a study of T-cell reconstitution after alpha-beta-depleted transplantation in children. TCRdb fed the PCR reads into MiXCR, producing one record per CDR3 protein. The sample lists approximately 650,000 distinct CDR3 sequences, 13% occurring once. The sequenced sample was PBMCs, obtained before TCRalphabeta/CD19-depleted stem cell transplant. The receptors stem from a girl between 2 and 10 years old with congenital amegakaryocytic thrombocytopenia, due to receive a stem cell transplant. CDR3s include the opening cysteine and the closing phenylalanine or tryptophan. D genes are given only for firm matches. Size is stated for part of the rows, as once, few or many counts, or as a class when the clone is expanded.

j_call clone_size v_call d_call cdr3_aa cdr3_nt
TRBJ2-5 many TRBV20-1 NA CSAKIIGETQYF TGCAGTGCAAAAATCATAGGAGAGACCCAGTACTTC
TRBJ2-5 few TRBV20-1 NA CSARTGTGTQYF TGCAGTGCTAGGACGGGGACTGGGACCCAGTACTTC
TRBJ2-7 few TRBV20-1 NA CSAQVGTRTYEQYF TGCAGTGCTCAGGTCGGGACAAGGACCTACGAGCAGTACTTC
TRBJ2-3 NA TRBV12-3/TRBV12-4 TRBD2 CATGTSGSQDTQYF TGTGCCACCGGGACTAGCGGGAGCCAAGATACGCAGTATTTT
TRBJ2-1 few TRBV7-9 NA CASSLRRLRGYNEQFF TGTGCCAGCAGCCTCAGGCGACTACGGGGGTACAATGAGCAGTTCTTC
TRBJ2-3 NA TRBV6-2/TRBV6-3 NA CASSYLKGPKPRFNTQYF TGTGCCAGCAGTTACCTCAAGGGCCCGAAACCCCGGTTCAATACGCAGTATTTT
TRBJ2-1 few TRBV19 TRBD1 CATLDRFNEQFF TGTGCCACCTTGGACAGGTTCAATGAGCAGTTCTTC
TRBJ2-7 few TRBV5-1 NA CASSSRQAAYEQYF TGCGCCAGCAGCTCCAGACAGGCCGCCTACGAGCAGTACTTC
TRBJ2-5 NA TRBV19 NA CASSIAQETQYF TGTGCCAGTAGTATCGCCCAGGAGACCCAGTACTTC
TRBJ1-6 many TRBV20-1 NA CSARPGSLDSPLHF TGCAGTGCTAGACCTGGTTCCCTGGATTCACCCCTCCACTTT
TRBJ2-5 NA TRBV15 NA CATSSGRGQETQYF TGTGCCACCAGCAGTGGTCGGGGACAAGAGACCCAGTACTTC
TRBJ2-5 many TRBV7-2 NA CASSLVVYQETQYF TGTGCCAGCAGCTTAGTGGTGTACCAAGAGACCCAGTACTTC
TRBJ2-2 many TRBV20-1 NA CSARGWGNTGELFF TGCAGTGCTAGGGGATGGGGGAACACCGGGGAGCTGTTTTTT
TRBJ2-7 many TRBV20-1 TRBD1 CSAKGSIGTGPYEQYF TGCAGTGCTAAGGGCTCAATCGGGACAGGACCTTACGAGCAGTACTTC
TRBJ1-4 few TRBV20-1 NA CSARVGLISEKLFF TGCAGTGCTAGAGTGGGACTGATTAGCGAAAAACTGTTTTTT
TRBJ2-7 NA TRBV5-1 NA CASSDGGNYEQYF TGCGCCAGCTCTGACGGGGGAAACTACGAGCAGTACTTC
TRBJ2-1 NA TRBV27 NA CASSWGAGPYNEQFF TGTGCCAGCAGTTGGGGAGCGGGTCCCTACAATGAGCAGTTCTTC
TRBJ2-1 many TRBV9 NA CASSVDPTARLNEQFF TGTGCCAGCAGCGTAGACCCAACAGCGCGGCTCAATGAGCAGTTCTTC
TRBJ2-1 few TRBV5-1 NA CASSLRGPQGIGQNEQFF TGCGCCAGCAGCTTGCGGGGCCCACAGGGCATAGGACAGAATGAGCAGTTCTTC
TRBJ2-4 few TRBV28 NA CASSHRLLGDIQYF TGTGCCAGCAGCCACCGGTTACTTGGGGACATTCAGTACTTC
TRBJ1-2 many TRBV20-1 TRBD1 CSAVGQIDGYTF TGCAGTGCCGTGGGACAGATCGACGGCTACACCTTC
TRBJ2-5 many TRBV5-1 NA CASTISGIQETQYF TGCGCCAGCACGATCTCCGGTATCCAAGAGACCCAGTACTTC
TRBJ2-7 NA TRBV20-1 TRBD2 CSAILQGTWGGEQYF TGCAGTGCTATCCTTCAGGGCACTTGGGGGGGCGAGCAGTACTTC
TRBJ2-5 NA TRBV7-9 NA CASSWGPAQETQYF TGTGCCAGCAGCTGGGGGCCAGCCCAAGAGACCCAGTACTTC
TRBJ2-1 many TRBV20-1 TRBD2 CSAIGTSLYEQFF TGCAGTGCTATTGGGACTAGCCTCTATGAGCAGTTCTTC
TRBJ2-1 few TRBV18 TRBD2 CASSPTGTNNEQFF TGTGCCAGCTCACCGACCGGGACTAATAATGAGCAGTTCTTC
TRBJ2-1 many TRBV29-1 NA CSVGSGPYNEQFF TGCAGCGTCGGTTCCGGACCCTACAATGAGCAGTTCTTC
TRBJ2-1 NA TRBV5-1 TRBD2 CASGSLAGLNHNEQFF TGCGCCAGCGGATCGTTAGCGGGGTTGAATCACAATGAGCAGTTCTTC
TRBJ2-1 few TRBV7-9 TRBD2 CASMRAGGTFNEQFF TGTGCCAGCATGAGAGCGGGAGGGACCTTCAATGAGCAGTTCTTC
TRBJ2-5 few TRBV20-1 TRBD2 CSARVGLAGGPQETQYF TGCAGTGCTAGAGTGGGACTAGCGGGAGGCCCCCAAGAGACCCAGTACTTC
TRBJ2-5 NA TRBV5-1 NA CASSSRDPGETQYF TGCGCCAGCAGCTCCCGGGATCCAGGGGAGACCCAGTACTTC
TRBJ1-2 NA TRBV7-9 TRBD1 CASSWRQGGYGYTF TGTGCCAGCAGCTGGAGACAGGGAGGCTATGGCTACACCTTC
TRBJ2-7 few TRBV5-1 NA CASSPSTASYEQYF TGCGCCAGCAGCCCATCGACAGCCTCCTACGAGCAGTACTTC
TRBJ2-7 many TRBV7-9 TRBD2 CASSLWLAGMYEQYF TGTGCCAGCAGCTTGTGGCTAGCGGGCATGTACGAGCAGTACTTC
TRBJ2-2 NA TRBV7-6 TRBD2 CASSLVLAGGTGELFF TGTGCCAGCAGCTTAGTACTAGCGGGAGGCACCGGGGAGCTGTTTTTT
TRBJ2-1 NA TRBV6-2/TRBV6-3 TRBD2 CASSYPLLFPTSGGGYNEQFF TGTGCCAGCAGCTATCCCCTTTTGTTCCCCACTAGCGGAGGGGGGTACAATGAGCAGTTCTTC
TRBJ2-5 few TRBV5-1 NA CASSLVGGAPKETQYF TGCGCCAGCAGCTTGGTTGGCGGGGCCCCTAAAGAGACCCAGTACTTC
TRBJ2-1 NA TRBV10-3 TRBD2 CAISLAGDNEQFF TGTGCCATCTCACTAGCGGGAGACAATGAGCAGTTCTTC
TRBJ2-1 NA TRBV5-1 NA CASSLPAGPLDEQFF TGCGCCAGCAGCTTGCCCGCGGGGCCACTCGATGAGCAGTTCTTC
TRBJ1-4 few TRBV7-6 TRBD1 CASSLQGEPYNEKLFF TGTGCCAGCAGCCTACAGGGGGAACCCTATAATGAAAAACTGTTTTTT
TRBJ2-1 few TRBV12-3/TRBV12-4 TRBD1 CASSLTGLGNEQFF TGTGCCAGCAGTTTGACAGGGTTGGGGAATGAGCAGTTCTTC
TRBJ1-1 NA TRBV18 NA CASSPPRGDMNTEAFF TGTGCCAGCTCACCACCGCGCGGGGACATGAACACTGAAGCTTTCTTT
TRBJ2-1 NA TRBV20-1 NA CSASVGNSYNEQFF TGCAGTGCTAGTGTGGGAAACTCCTACAATGAGCAGTTCTTC
TRBJ2-7 NA TRBV4-1 NA CASSSPLERPYEQYF TGCGCCAGCAGCTCCCCGCTTGAGCGGCCCTACGAGCAGTACTTC
TRBJ2-5 few TRBV2 NA CASKVYPQETQYF TGTGCCAGCAAAGTGTATCCGCAAGAGACCCAGTACTTC
TRBJ2-1 few TRBV12-3/TRBV12-4 TRBD2 CASSFAAGAQNEQFF TGTGCCAGCAGTTTTGCGGCGGGAGCTCAGAATGAGCAGTTCTTC
TRBJ1-6 many TRBV27 TRBD1 CASSTGTAYSPLHF TGTGCCAGCAGTACCGGGACAGCTTATTCACCCCTCCACTTT
TRBJ2-7 NA TRBV20-1 TRBD2 CSASTSGRDYEQYF TGCAGTGCTAGTACTAGCGGGAGAGATTACGAGCAGTACTTC
TRBJ2-3 many TRBV20-1 TRBD2 CSASLAGGQVTDTQYF TGCAGTGCTAGCCTAGCGGGAGGGCAGGTCACAGATACGCAGTATTTT
TRBJ2-5 NA TRBV19 NA CASSIVGRSYQETQYF TGTGCCAGTAGTATTGTGGGCAGGAGCTACCAAGAGACCCAGTACTTC
TRBJ2-3 many TRBV29-1 TRBD1 CSVGGTGVTDTQYF TGCAGCGTTGGTGGGACAGGGGTAACAGATACGCAGTATTTT
TRBJ2-5 few TRBV29-1 TRBD2 CSVLFFGLAELQETQYF TGCAGCGTTCTATTCTTTGGGCTAGCGGAACTCCAAGAGACCCAGTACTTC
TRBJ2-5 few TRBV12-3/TRBV12-4 NA CASSQSPAVVRETQYF TGTGCCAGCAGTCAGTCCCCAGCGGTTGTAAGAGAGACCCAGTACTTC
TRBJ1-4 many TRBV12-3/TRBV12-4 NA CATQGATNEKLFF TGTGCCACCCAGGGTGCAACTAATGAAAAACTGTTTTTT
TRBJ2-7 many TRBV20-1 NA CSVLPGDTSSGEQYF TGCAGTGTCTTACCGGGGGACACAAGCAGCGGGGAGCAGTACTTC
TRBJ2-5 many TRBV20-1 TRBD2 CSAKAGGAQETQYF TGCAGTGCTAAAGCGGGAGGCGCTCAAGAGACCCAGTACTTC
TRBJ1-3 many TRBV5-1 NA CASGRDLESGNTIYF TGCGCCAGCGGACGGGACCTGGAATCTGGAAACACCATATATTTT
TRBJ2-2 NA TRBV28 NA CASSFIRAGELFF TGTGCCAGCAGTTTCATAAGGGCCGGGGAGCTGTTTTTT
TRBJ2-1 few TRBV12-3/TRBV12-4 TRBD2 CASSDPLAGSREEQFF TGTGCCAGCAGCGATCCATTAGCGGGATCGAGGGAGGAGCAGTTCTTC